Listed below are T cell receptor beta chains from one sample, sequenced in a study of CD8+ T cells in alopecia areata. The protocol was immunoSEQ multiplex PCR, while the TCRdb copy is restricted to in-frame clones and leaves out a portion. The sample lists some 190,000 clones, around 65% occurring once. The source was CD4+ T cells sorted from blood, collected around week 46, from a patient treated with tofacitinib. Receptor source: a human donor with alopecia areata. Both conserved end residues are part of each CDR3. The D gene is left open where the match is weak. Clone size is shown for a subset of rows, as once, few, many or a class of expanded clone.

D gene,clone size,J gene,V gene,CDR3 protein,CDR3 DNA
.,.,TRBJ1-1,TRBV7-9,CASSLAGKNTEAFF,TGTGCCAGCAGCTTAGCGGGGAAGAACACTGAAGCTTTCTTT
.,.,TRBJ2-1,TRBV9,CASSALNEQFF,TGTGCCAGCAGCGCCCTCAATGAGCAGTTCTTC
.,.,TRBJ1-2,TRBV30,CAWSLDSYGYTF,TGTGCCTGGAGTTTAGACAGCTATGGCTACACCTTC
.,.,TRBJ2-4,TRBV23-1,CASSQHKNIQYF,TGCGCCAGCAGTCAACACAAAAACATTCAGTACTTC
.,.,TRBJ2-7,TRBV28,CASQTGVYEQYF,TGTGCCAGCCAAACCGGGGTCTACGAGCAGTACTTC
.,many,TRBJ2-6,TRBV4-3,CASSQDKGSGANVLTF,TGCGCCAGCAGCCAAGATAAGGGCTCTGGGGCCAACGTCCTGACTTTC
TRBD1,.,TRBJ1-5,TRBV27,CASSLSGTGDQPQHF,TGTGCCAGCAGTTTATCGGGGACAGGTGATCAGCCCCAGCATTTT
TRBD2,.,TRBJ2-5,TRBV25-1,CASSESPFRGGETQYF,TGTGCCAGCAGTGAATCCCCCTTTCGGGGGGGAGAGACCCAGTACTTC
TRBD2,once,TRBJ2-3,TRBV7-8,CASSFAGGQDTQYF,TGTGCCAGCAGCTTTGCGGGGGGGCAAGATACGCAGTATTTT
.,few,TRBJ2-4,TRBV7-2,CASSHDRWEDIQYF,TGTGCCAGCAGCCACGACAGGTGGGAAGACATTCAGTACTTC
.,.,TRBJ2-5,TRBV7-2,CASSLLRETQYF,TGTGCCAGCAGCTTATTAAGGGAGACCCAGTACTTC
.,once,TRBJ1-1,TRBV27,CASSPRPNTEAFF,TGTGCCAGCAGTCCCAGGCCGAACACTGAAGCTTTCTTT
.,.,TRBJ2-4,TRBV5-6,CASSLRLGQRNIQYF,TGTGCCAGCAGCTTACGGTTAGGACAACGAAACATTCAGTACTTC
.,.,TRBJ2-5,TRBV6-6,CASSYDAGEETQYF,TGTGCCAGCAGTTACGACGCGGGTGAAGAGACCCAGTACTTC
TRBD2,.,TRBJ2-2,TRBV4-2,CASSRKRGILTGELFF,TGTGCCAGCAGCAGAAAGCGGGGAATACTCACCGGGGAGCTGTTTTTT
.,.,TRBJ2-5,TRBV7-3,CASSLMGPQETQYF,TGTGCCAGCAGCTTAATGGGTCCCCAAGAGACCCAGTACTTC
.,.,TRBJ2-7,TRBV5-1,CASSLAGQSYEQYF,TGCGCCAGCAGCTTGGCCGGGCAGTCCTACGAGCAGTACTTC
TRBD1,.,TRBJ1-1,TRBV29-1,CSVEEGTGSTEAFF,TGCAGCGTTGAAGAGGGGACAGGGAGCACTGAAGCTTTCTTT
.,.,TRBJ2-7,TRBV2,CASRRTSIYEQYF,TGTGCCAGCAGAAGGACCTCGATCTACGAGCAGTACTTC
TRBD2,few,TRBJ2-6,TRBV10-3,CAISRSAGAGANVLTF,TGTGCCATCAGTCGTAGTGCGGGGGCTGGGGCCAACGTCCTGACTTTC
.,.,TRBJ1-2,TRBV4-1,CASSQRSGDYGYTF,TGCGCCAGCAGCCAACGCAGTGGCGACTATGGCTACACCTTC
.,.,TRBJ2-3,TRBV9,CASSVTGFFTDTQYF,TGTGCCAGCAGCGTTACAGGTTTCTTCACAGATACGCAGTATTTT
.,few,TRBJ2-2,TRBV19,CASRRGVDTGELFF,TGTGCCAGTAGGCGCGGGGTCGACACCGGGGAGCTGTTTTTT
TRBD1,.,TRBJ1-6,TRBV7-8,CASKSDRDGSPLHF,TGTGCCAGCAAGTCAGACAGGGATGGTTCACCCCTCCACTTT
.,.,TRBJ2-6,TRBV5-1,CASRAGPGANVLTF,TGCGCCAGCAGGGCAGGCCCGGGGGCCAACGTCCTGACTTTC
.,.,TRBJ1-2,TRBV7-2,CASSLAGEGLGGYTF,TGTGCCAGCAGCTTAGCCGGGGAGGGCCTCGGGGGCTACACCTTC
.,.,TRBJ2-6,TRBV19,CASSDTGSGANVLTF,TGTGCCAGTAGCGACACAGGGTCTGGGGCCAACGTCCTGACTTTC
.,few,TRBJ1-4,TRBV19,CASSIFGSTNEKLFF,TGTGCCAGTAGTATTTTCGGATCAACTAATGAAAAACTGTTTTTT